This T cell receptor (beta chain) was documented in a study of blood T cell repertoires in COVID-19. Study at large: The samples span acute and convalescent COVID-19 from the United States, Italy and Spain.

Seattle participants joined during active infection and were tracked over time. As processed by the authors: Amplification of reference gene primers provided the estimated nucleated cell counts. TCRdb's table, derived via immunoSEQ multiplex PCR, lists solely in-frame clones and lacks some. The V and J calls and the clone size are those of that table, but D and trimming were determined from the DNA. The table has 85,000 to 100,000 clones, 87% seen once. Trimming left V 4 bases short and J 2 bases short, with 12 bases between. CDR1 is LGHNA, CDR2 YSLEER, per germline. This CDR3 has 15 amino acids. The specimen was peripheral blood. This receptor was identified in a woman aged 60-75 years with COVID-19, enrolled during active disease. The chain carries TRBV4-3 and TRBJ2-1, with D possibly TRBD2 on 7 matching bases. The CDR3 DNA is TGCGCCAGCAGCCGTGGCGGGGGCACCTACAATGAGCAGTTCTTC. Protein: CASSRGGGTYNEQFF.